A selection of T cell receptor beta chains follows, all from one sample in a study of T cell changes during pregnancy in multiple sclerosis. The method was immunoSEQ multiplex PCR; TCRdb's version includes in-frame clones alone and lacks a portion of them. Among 45,000 to 55,000 clones listed, 88% were seen once. This sample comprised CD4+ T cells from peripheral blood mononuclear cells, obtained in the second trimester of pregnancy. The receptors stem from a female donor with multiple sclerosis, enrolled in a pregnancy study. CDR3s include the opening cysteine and the closing phenylalanine or tryptophan. A D gene is named only where the DNA matches it firmly. Clone size is shown for a subset of rows, as once, few, many or a class of expanded clone.

d_gene: NA
abundance: NA
j_gene: TRBJ2-5
v_gene: TRBV5-1
CDR3nt: TGCGCCAGCAGCTTGGCCAGGGACTCCCAAGAGACCCAGTACTTC
CDR3aa: CASSLARDSQETQYF

d_gene: NA
abundance: NA
j_gene: TRBJ2-3
v_gene: TRBV19
CDR3nt: TGTGCCAGTAGTAACAGGGCAGATACGCAGTATTTT
CDR3aa: CASSNRADTQYF

d_gene: TRBD2
abundance: few
j_gene: TRBJ2-2
v_gene: TRBV4-2
CDR3nt: TGTGCCAGCAGCCCCGTTGGTGAGCGGGAGGGATCCGGGGAGCTGTTTTTT
CDR3aa: CASSPVGEREGSGELFF

d_gene: NA
abundance: NA
j_gene: TRBJ2-2
v_gene: TRBV5-4
CDR3nt: TGTGCCAGCAGCCCACAAGTAGGACAGAACACCGGGGAGCTGTTTTTT
CDR3aa: CASSPQVGQNTGELFF

d_gene: NA
abundance: NA
j_gene: TRBJ2-5
v_gene: TRBV5-6
CDR3nt: TGTGCCAGCAGCTTGGTACGGGAGGAGACCCAGTACTTC
CDR3aa: CASSLVREETQYF

d_gene: TRBD1
abundance: NA
j_gene: TRBJ1-4
v_gene: TRBV4-2
CDR3nt: TGTGCCAGCAGCCAGGCGACCGGGACAGGGGATGAAAAACTGTTTTTT
CDR3aa: CASSQATGTGDEKLFF

d_gene: TRBD1
abundance: NA
j_gene: TRBJ2-1
v_gene: TRBV6-6
CDR3nt: TGTGCCAGCACCGACACAGGGGTGGAGCAGTTCTTC
CDR3aa: CASTDTGVEQFF

d_gene: NA
abundance: once
j_gene: TRBJ2-7
v_gene: TRBV5-4
CDR3nt: TGTGCCAGCAGTTTAGGGGTGGAGAGAGAGCAGTACTTC
CDR3aa: CASSLGVEREQYF

d_gene: TRBD2
abundance: NA
j_gene: TRBJ2-7
v_gene: TRBV7-2
CDR3nt: TGTGCCAGCAGCCCGGGACTAGCGGCCCGGGCCTACGAGCAGTACTTC
CDR3aa: CASSPGLAARAYEQYF

d_gene: NA
abundance: few
j_gene: TRBJ2-7
v_gene: TRBV5-1
CDR3nt: TGCGCCAGCAGCTCCCGGACAGACCCTTACGAGCAGTACTTC
CDR3aa: CASSSRTDPYEQYF

d_gene: NA
abundance: NA
j_gene: TRBJ2-2
v_gene: TRBV6-1
CDR3nt: TGTGCCAGCTCACCAGGGGTCATTAAGGCCGGGGAGCTGTTTTTT
CDR3aa: CASSPGVIKAGELFF

d_gene: NA
abundance: NA
j_gene: TRBJ1-4
v_gene: TRBV30
CDR3nt: TGCGCCTGGAGTGTATCTTCCGGTGAAAAACTGTTTTTT
CDR3aa: CAWSVSSGEKLFF

d_gene: NA
abundance: once
j_gene: TRBJ2-3
v_gene: TRBV5-8
CDR3nt: TGTGCCAGCAGGGCCAGAGGAGAAGATACGCAGTATTTT
CDR3aa: CASRARGEDTQYF

d_gene: TRBD1
abundance: NA
j_gene: TRBJ2-7
v_gene: TRBV18
CDR3nt: TGTGCCAGCTCACCTCCGGGACAGGGCTCCTACGAGCAGTACTTC
CDR3aa: CASSPPGQGSYEQYF

d_gene: NA
abundance: NA
j_gene: TRBJ1-1
v_gene: TRBV6-4
CDR3nt: TGTGCCAGCAGTGACTCCGGCAGGGTAAATAACCGCGGTGAAGCTTTCTTT
CDR3aa: CASSDSGRVNNRGEAFF

d_gene: NA
abundance: NA
j_gene: TRBJ2-1
v_gene: TRBV4-1
CDR3nt: TGCGCCAGCAGCCCCCCGCCAGGGTCGAGCTCCTACAATGAGCAGTTCTTC
CDR3aa: CASSPPPGSSSYNEQFF

d_gene: NA
abundance: NA
j_gene: TRBJ1-5
v_gene: TRBV10-1
CDR3nt: TGCGCCAGCAGTGGGACAGACGGTACCCAGCATTTT
CDR3aa: CASSGTDGTQHF

d_gene: TRBD2
abundance: NA
j_gene: TRBJ2-2
v_gene: TRBV27
CDR3nt: TGTGCCAGCAGTTTGGGGACTAGCGGGAGTCGGGACACCGGGGAGCTGTTTTTT
CDR3aa: CASSLGTSGSRDTGELFF

d_gene: NA
abundance: NA
j_gene: TRBJ2-7
v_gene: TRBV5-1
CDR3nt: TGCGCCAGCAGCTTCGGGGGCTACGAGCAGTACTTC
CDR3aa: CASSFGGYEQYF

d_gene: NA
abundance: NA
j_gene: TRBJ1-2
v_gene: TRBV6-5
CDR3nt: TGTGCCAGCAGTATTACAGGCGAAGGCGCGTATGGCTACACCTTC
CDR3aa: CASSITGEGAYGYTF

d_gene: NA
abundance: NA
j_gene: TRBJ2-3
v_gene: TRBV30
CDR3nt: TGTGCCTGGAGATGGGGCGATACGCAGTATTTT
CDR3aa: CAWRWGDTQYF

d_gene: NA
abundance: NA
j_gene: TRBJ1-5
v_gene: TRBV9
CDR3nt: TGTGCCAGCAGCGTAGGGGGACATAGCAATCAGCCCCAGCATTTT
CDR3aa: CASSVGGHSNQPQHF

d_gene: TRBD1
abundance: NA
j_gene: TRBJ2-1
v_gene: TRBV18
CDR3nt: TGTGCCAGCTCATCCGGGACAGGAGATTACAATGAGCAGTTCTTC
CDR3aa: CASSSGTGDYNEQFF

d_gene: NA
abundance: NA
j_gene: TRBJ2-2
v_gene: TRBV2
CDR3nt: TGTGCCAGCAGGGGGCCCCTGGAGCTGTTTTTT
CDR3aa: CASRGPLELFF

d_gene: NA
abundance: NA
j_gene: TRBJ2-7
v_gene: TRBV30
CDR3nt: TGTGCCTGGATGGAGACAGGAAGATACGAGCAGTACTTC
CDR3aa: CAWMETGRYEQYF

d_gene: NA
abundance: NA
j_gene: TRBJ2-1
v_gene: TRBV6-5
CDR3nt: TGTGCCAGCAGTACGAACCGGGGATTCAATGAGCAGTTCTTC
CDR3aa: CASSTNRGFNEQFF

d_gene: TRBD1
abundance: NA
j_gene: TRBJ2-1
v_gene: TRBV5-1
CDR3nt: TGCGCCAGCAGCCGCGGGACAGGGGGGAGCTACAATGAGCAGTTCTTC
CDR3aa: CASSRGTGGSYNEQFF